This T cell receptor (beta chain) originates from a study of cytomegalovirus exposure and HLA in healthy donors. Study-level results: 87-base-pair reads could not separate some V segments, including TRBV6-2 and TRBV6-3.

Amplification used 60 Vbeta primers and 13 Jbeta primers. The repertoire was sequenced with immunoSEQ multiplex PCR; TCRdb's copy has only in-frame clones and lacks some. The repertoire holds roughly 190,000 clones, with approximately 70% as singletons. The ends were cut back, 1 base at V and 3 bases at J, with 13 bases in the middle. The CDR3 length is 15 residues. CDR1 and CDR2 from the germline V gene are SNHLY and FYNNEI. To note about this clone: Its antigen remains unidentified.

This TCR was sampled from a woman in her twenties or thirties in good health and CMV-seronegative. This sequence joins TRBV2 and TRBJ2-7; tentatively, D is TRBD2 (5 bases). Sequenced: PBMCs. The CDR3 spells CASSEVGDQDYEQYF. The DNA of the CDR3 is TGTGCCAGCAGTGAAGTGGGAGACCAGGACTACGAGCAGTACTTC.